The 18 T cell receptor beta chains given below trace back to one sample, sequenced in a study of shared clonotypes between healthy human individuals. TCRdb keeps only in-frame clones here, not all; method: immunoSEQ multiplex PCR. The sample has about 1,800,000 clones, about 95% seen once. Naive CD8 cells, CD45RO-negative and positively selected for CCR7, excluded terminally differentiated effector memory CD45RA+ cells. Material for sequencing was naive CD8+ T cells sorted from blood. Source of these receptors: a man aged 18 to 29 in good health.

The chain recombines TRBV7-6 with TRBJ1-1; D unresolved. This CDR3 has 14 residues. Trimming removed 5 bases at V and 1 base at J, with 11 bases between. CDR1 SGHVS and CDR2 FNYEAQ come from the germline V gene. The CDR3, as DNA: TGTGCCAGCAGCCTCCTTACTACGAACACTGAAGCTTTCTTT. It specifies CASSLLTTNTEAFF.

This chain connects TRBV7-9 to TRBJ2-2; no definite D call. CDR1 SEHNR and CDR2 FQNEAQ come from the germline V gene (reference sequence). CDR3 length: 17 amino acids. V was cut by 3 bases and J by 0 bases, with 14 bases left in between. This chain's CDR3 is CASSFVGSAANTGELFF. CDR3 nucleotides: TGTGCCAGCAGCTTTGTAGGCTCCGCCGCGAACACCGGGGAGCTGTTTTTT.

The J gene is TRBJ1-2, the V gene TRBV18; tentatively, D is TRBD1 (5 bases). V dropped 2 bases and J dropped 5 bases, with 9 bases sitting between them. CDR3 length: 13 residues. Germline CDR1 is KGHSH and CDR2 is LQKENI. The CDR3 loop is CASSPSGRYGYTF. The DNA for the CDR3 is TGTGCCAGCTCACCATCGGGGCGTTATGGCTACACCTTC.

The chain links TRBV6-5 to TRBJ1-1; D may be TRBD1 (6 bases). The germline V and J ends were trimmed by 6 bases and 0 bases, with 8 bases remaining between them. Germline V gene lookup returns CDR1 MNHEY and CDR2 SVGAGI. The CDR3 sequence is 13 residues long. The CDR3 reads CASRTGMNTEAFF. As DNA, the CDR3 is TGTGCCAGCAGAACAGGGATGAACACTGAAGCTTTCTTT.

A word on this clone: Other DNA variants within this sample encode the same CDR3. The CDR3 spells CASSLARNTGELFF. CDR3 nucleotides: TGCGCCAGCAGCTTAGCCAGAAACACCGGGGAGCTGTTTTTT. V usage is TRBV5-1 and J usage is TRBJ2-2; D is undetermined. CDR1 SGHRS and CDR2 YFSETQ come from the germline V gene. CDR3 size: 14 residues. V gave up 2 bases and J gave up 2 bases, with 7 bases separating them.

The chain joins TRBV2 to TRBJ2-7; D call uncertain. V was shortened by 10 bases and J by 5 bases, with 15 bases between the two germline ends. This CDR3 has 12 residues. Germline V gives CDR1 SNHLY, CDR2 FYNNEI. The CDR3 region has the DNA TGTGCCACCTCGGGCCCGCGTGACGAGCAGTACTTC. Its protein product is CATSGPRDEQYF.

This chain connects TRBV19 to TRBJ2-7, with 8 bases fitting TRBD2. The CDR3 covers 14 residues. Germline V lookup: CDR1 LNHDA, CDR2 SQIVND (reference sequence). The junction had 5 bases not matched to a gene; V was cut back by 3 bases and J by 4 bases. The CDR3 DNA reads TGTGCCAGTAGTATGGCGGGAGGACTATACGAGCAGTACTTC. Amino acids: CASSMAGGLYEQYF.

The chain couples TRBV19 to TRBJ2-7, with 8 bases that match TRBD1. Germline CDR1 LNHDA, CDR2 SQIVND (reference sequence). CDR3 size: 13 residues. V shed 5 bases and J 5 bases; nucleotides not matched to a gene: 5. The CDR3, as DNA: TGTGCCAGTAGTGAAGGACAGGGCCACGAGCAGTACTTC. Encoded protein: CASSEGQGHEQYF.

V usage is TRBV7-9 and J usage is TRBJ2-3; 9 nucleotides line up with TRBD2. The CDR3 extends over 19 amino acids. The germline gives CDR1 SEHNR, CDR2 FQNEAQ (reference sequence). With 0 bases clipped from V and 4 bases from J, the junction kept 14 bases outside the gene matches. The DNA for the CDR3 is TGTGCCAGCAGCTTAGCCCATTCGACTAGCGGCCCCGGGGCAGATACGCAGTATTTT. This translates into CASSLAHSTSGPGADTQYF.

In nucleotides, the CDR3 is TGTGCCAGCTCACCTCCTATCCAGATTCTCTCCTACGAGCAGTACTTC. Residues: CASSPPIQILSYEQYF. This rearrangement joins TRBV18 to TRBJ2-7, with D hard to call. The germline gives CDR1 KGHSH, CDR2 LQKENI. The CDR3 has 16 amino acids. V lost 3 bases to trimming and J lost 0 bases, with 15 bases between them.

The chain is built from TRBV11-2 and TRBJ1-1, with TRBD1 matching over 7 bases. Germline values: CDR1 SGHAT, CDR2 FQNNGV. V lost 7 bases, J lost 0 bases, and 11 bases stayed unmatched. This CDR3 is built from 16 residues. The CDR3 nucleotides are TGTGCCAGCACATGGTGGGACAGAACTTTGAACACTGAAGCTTTCTTT. Amino acids: CASTWWDRTLNTEAFF.

The rearrangement links TRBV7-6 to TRBJ1-1; 7 bases agree with TRBD1. V was pared by 1 base and J by 8 bases, with 4 bases of the junction left unmatched. The CDR3 has 13 residues. The germline gives CDR1 SGHVS, CDR2 FNYEAQ. The CDR3 nucleotides are TGTGCCAGCAGCTTAGAACCGGGACAGGAAGCTTTCTTT. This codes for CASSLEPGQEAFF. Based on the CDR3 plus reference TRBV7-6 and TRBJ1-1, the full variable domain is GAGVSQSPRYKVTKRGQDVALRCDPISGHVSLYWYRQALGQGPEFLTYFNYEAQQDKSGLPNDRFSAERPEGSISTLTIQRTEQRDSAMYRCASSLEPGQEAFFGQGTRLTVV.

The table lists this clone with a count of one. The chain links TRBV5-4 to TRBJ1-2; the match to TRBD1 covers 10 bases. The V gene's germline CDR1 is SGHNT and CDR2 YYREEE (reference sequence). V was clipped by 5 bases and J by 4 bases; unmatched bases: 14. CDR3 length equals 17 residues. CDR3 DNA: TGTGCCAGCAGGGGGAACGACAGGGGGCGCGAGATCTATGGCTACACCTTC. As protein: CASRGNDRGREIYGYTF. The complete variable domain, with remaining parts taken from reference TRBV5-4 and TRBJ1-2, reads ETGVTQSPTHLIKTRGQQVTLRCSSQSGHNTVSWYQQALGQGPQFIFQYYREEENGRGNFPPRFSGLQFPNYSSELNVNALELDDSALYLCASRGNDRGREIYGYTFGSGTRLTVV.

The chain carries TRBV10-2 and TRBJ1-2; D is ambiguous. CDR1 and CDR2 from the germline V gene are WSHSY and SAAADI. V was trimmed by 8 bases and J by 2 bases, leaving 9 bases between them. CDR3 length equals 12 residues. CDR3 in amino acids: CASLGPNYGYTF. The CDR3, as DNA: TGCGCCAGCCTGGGTCCGAACTATGGCTACACCTTC.

J is TRBJ1-3 and V is TRBV9, with D possibly being TRBD1 (5 bases). The CDR3 has 16 amino acids. The ends were cut back, 3 bases at V and 4 bases at J, with 17 bases in the middle. Germline CDR1 and CDR2: SGDLS and YYNGEE. CDR3 sequence reads: CASSALGGEAGNTIYF. In DNA form, the CDR3 reads TGTGCCAGCAGCGCCCTCGGGGGGGAAGCCGGAAACACCATATATTTT.

This clone was detected once. The chain uses TRBV7-9 and TRBJ2-5; D tentatively fits TRBD1 or TRBD2 (5 bases each). CDR1 and CDR2 from the germline V gene are SEHNR and FQNEAQ (reference sequence). V dropped 4 bases and J dropped 3 bases, with 21 bases sitting between them. The CDR3 is 17 amino acids. CDR3: CASSYPGRQMGKETQYF. The CDR3 bases are TGTGCCAGCAGCTACCCGGGACGACAAATGGGGAAAGAGACCCAGTACTTC.

The chain combines TRBV5-5 with TRBJ2-5; TRBD2 matches 8 bases. The CDR3 totals 14 residues. Per the germline V gene, CDR1 is SGHKS and CDR2 is YYEKEE (reference sequence). The V gene end was trimmed by 1 base and the J gene end by 2 bases; junction bases not matched to a gene: 1. The CDR3 sequence: CASSLLAGQETQYF. The CDR3 DNA sequence: TGTGCCAGCAGCTTGTTAGCGGGGCAAGAGACCCAGTACTTC.

J is TRBJ2-1 and V is TRBV7-8; 12 bases are a match to TRBD2. This CDR3 contains 16 residues. CDR1 SGHVS and CDR2 FQNEAQ come from the germline V gene. V lost 1 base, J lost 5 bases, and 3 bases stayed unmatched. The CDR3 spells CASSLGLAGVNNEQFF. For the CDR3, the DNA is TGTGCCAGCAGCTTAGGACTAGCGGGGGTGAACAATGAGCAGTTCTTC.